This TCR beta chain was recorded in a study of cytomegalovirus exposure and HLA in healthy donors. Method: immunoSEQ multiplex PCR; TCRdb's copy keeps in-frame clones and lacks some. The sample holds 200,000 or so clones, about 90% seen once. This CDR3 has 16 amino acids. Unmatched junction bases numbered 4, after V lost 0 bases and J lost 4 bases. Germline CDR1 and CDR2: SGDLS and YYNGEE. This chain links TRBV9 with TRBJ2-2; 9 bases align to TRBD2. The sequenced sample was PBMCs. The sequence derives from a woman younger than 30 in good health and CMV-seronegative. CDR3 sequence (DNA): TGTGCCAGCAGCGTAGGTAGCGGGAGTTCCACCGGGGAGCTGTTTTTT. It specifies CASSVGSGSSTGELFF.